The 30 T cell receptor beta chains given below trace back to one sample, sequenced in a study of T cells and Merkel cell carcinoma outcomes. Using immunoSEQ multiplex PCR, the repertoire was profiled, and TCRdb retains in-frame clones only, with some absent. The sample gives some 2,000 clones, about 90% of which show up once; around 5% is in the top ten. Sequencing used tumor tissue from Merkel cell carcinoma. Source of these receptors: a human donor with Merkel cell carcinoma.

The chain employs TRBV7-2 and TRBJ2-7; no firm D call. Germline V gene lookup returns CDR1 SGHTA and CDR2 FQGNSA. Trimming took 5 bases from V and 0 from J, leaving 14 bases between them. The CDR3 runs to 15 residues. This CDR3 reads CASSPGGGSSYEQYF. The CDR3 coding sequence is TGTGCCAGCAGCCCTGGCGGCGGTAGCTCCTACGAGCAGTACTTC.

The J gene is TRBJ1-3, the V gene TRBV14, with D uncertain. Germline V gives CDR1 SGHDN, CDR2 FVKESK. The CDR3 extends over 13 amino acids. V was clipped by 0 bases and J by 4 bases, with 4 bases between them. CDR3 amino acids: CASSQDVGNTIYF. DNA of the CDR3: TGTGCCAGCAGCCAAGACGTCGGAAACACCATATATTTT.

The rearrangement uses TRBV14 and TRBJ1-1; D ambiguous. The CDR3 runs to 13 residues. V lost 5 bases and J lost 2, with 9 bases in between. Germline CDR1 SGHDN, CDR2 FVKESK. The CDR3: CASSLWSNTEAFF. As DNA, the CDR3 is TGTGCCAGCAGCTTATGGTCCAACACTGAAGCTTTCTTT.

This chain links TRBV5-1 with TRBJ1-2; a possible D gene is TRBD1 (6 bases). V lost 4 bases to trimming and J lost 5 bases, with 24 bases between them. The CDR3 sequence is 17 residues long. The V gene's germline CDR1 is SGHRS and CDR2 YFSETQ. CDR3 protein: CASSPGDRSDVGYGYTF. CDR3 coding DNA: TGCGCCAGCAGCCCCGGCGACAGGTCCGACGTGGGTTATGGCTACACCTTC.

A remark on this clone: Other DNA sequences from this sample encode an identical CDR3 as well. The V call is TRBV9, the J call TRBJ2-3; D is unclear. V was clipped by 0 bases and J by 6 bases, with 11 bases between them. From germline, CDR1 is SGDLS and CDR2 YYNGEE. CDR3 length equals 14 residues. The CDR3 sequence: CASSVEGPRDTQYF. The DNA of the CDR3 is TGTGCCAGCAGCGTAGAAGGACCACGGGATACGCAGTATTTT.

The chain couples TRBV5-5 to TRBJ2-7; 9 bases agree with TRBD2. V was clipped by 3 bases and J by 4 bases; unmatched bases: 8. Germline-derived CDR1 and CDR2 are SGHKS and YYEKEE (reference sequence). This CDR3 is built from 15 residues. The CDR3 here is CASSSRLAVPYEQYF. In nucleotides, the CDR3 is TGTGCCAGCAGCTCCAGACTAGCGGTCCCTTACGAGCAGTACTTC.

This chain connects TRBV7-9 to TRBJ1-4; D is unresolved. Trimming removed 1 base at V and 14 bases at J, with 8 bases between. In germline, CDR1 is SEHNR, CDR2 FQNEAQ (reference sequence). The CDR3 totals 11 residues. The CDR3 loop reads CASSLVERLFF. The CDR3 DNA is TGTGCCAGCAGCTTAGTTGAGAGGCTGTTTTTT.

The V call is TRBV29-1, the J call TRBJ2-1; TRBD1 matches at 9 bases. Germline-derived CDR1 and CDR2 are SQVTM and ANQGSEA. V lost 7 bases and J lost 9; bases outside the gene matches: 13. CDR3 size: 14 residues. CDR3 bases: TGCAGCGCCAGGACAGGGGTGGCGGGCATTGAGCAGTTCTTC. Translating gives CSARTGVAGIEQFF.

The CDR3 coding sequence is TGTGCCAGCAGCTTAATGGCGGGACTAGCTTCCCAGTACTTC. Translated, it gives CASSLMAGLASQYF. This chain connects TRBV11-2 to TRBJ2-5, with TRBD2 matching over 9 bases. CDR1 SGHAT and CDR2 FQNNGV come from the germline V gene. J lost 9 bases, V lost 2 bases, and 7 bases had no gene match. This CDR3 contains 14 residues. The whole variable domain, filled in from reference TRBV11-2 and TRBJ2-5, reads EAGVAQSPRYKIIEKRQSVAFWCNPISGHATLYWYQQILGQGPKLLIQFQNNGVVDDSQLPKDRFSAERLKGVDSTLKIQPAKLEDSAVYLCASSLMAGLASQYFGPGTRLLVL.

This clone was seen a handful of times. The same CDR3 can be traced to other DNA sequences in this sample. The V call is TRBV19, the J call TRBJ1-2, with 10 positions matching TRBD1. Germline V gene sequence: CDR1 LNHDA, CDR2 SQIVND (reference sequence). CDR3 size: 13 residues. Trimming at V came to 9 bases and at J to 4 bases, leaving 5 bases not matched to a gene. Here the CDR3 reads CASSGTGVYGYTF. CDR3 bases: TGTGCCAGCTCCGGGACAGGGGTCTATGGCTACACCTTC.

This clone appeared once. The chain joins TRBV7-3 to TRBJ2-5; TRBD1 matches at 8 bases. Germline V gives CDR1 SGHTA, CDR2 FQGTGA. V dropped 5 bases and J dropped 4; count of bases not matched to a gene: 3. There are 13 residues in the CDR3. CDR3 residues: CASSPDRGETQYF. Written as DNA, the CDR3 is TGTGCCAGCAGCCCAGACAGGGGAGAGACCCAGTACTTC.

The V call is TRBV6-1, the J call TRBJ2-4, with 8 bases fitting TRBD1. With 2 bases clipped from V and 13 bases from J, the junction kept 7 bases outside the gene matches. Germline V gives CDR1 MNHNS, CDR2 SASEGT. The CDR3 is 13 amino acids. The CDR3 region is CASSEQGAGVQYF. The CDR3 DNA sequence: TGTGCCAGCAGTGAACAGGGGGCAGGGGTCCAGTACTTC.

A remark on this clone: Distinct nucleotide sequences in the sample also encode this CDR3. This chain links TRBV6-6 with TRBJ1-5, with TRBD1 matching 7 bases. Germline V lookup: CDR1 MNHNY, CDR2 SVGAGI (reference sequence). The CDR3 is made up of 14 amino acids. V lost 2 bases to trimming and J lost 2 bases; unmatched junction nucleotides: 0. CDR3 loop: CASSYGQGNQPQHF. CDR3 bases: TGTGCCAGCAGTTACGGACAGGGCAATCAGCCCCAGCATTTT.

For the CDR3, the DNA is TGCGCCAGCAGCTTTAACAGCCTTAACTATGGCTACACCTTC. Translating gives CASSFNSLNYGYTF. This chain joins TRBV5-1 and TRBJ1-2, with D unresolved. Trimming stripped 2 bases from V and 1 base from J, with 9 bases between. Germline V gives CDR1 SGHRS, CDR2 YFSETQ. The CDR3 is 14 residues long.

This sequence joins TRBV15 and TRBJ1-4; D is uncertain. CDR1 is LNHNV and CDR2 is YYDKDF in the germline V gene (reference sequence). The ends were cut back, 3 bases at V and 4 bases at J, with 15 bases in the middle. The CDR3 is 16 residues long. The CDR3 spells CATSRPGVSHNEKLFF. DNA of the CDR3: TGTGCCACCAGCAGGCCTGGAGTATCTCATAATGAAAAACTGTTTTTT.

This clone was seen a few times. The chain couples TRBV5-8 to TRBJ1-1, with 7 bases aligning to TRBD1. The V gene's germline CDR1 is SGHTS and CDR2 YDEGEE. V shed 2 bases, J shed 0 bases, and the junction held 7 bases outside the gene matches. CDR3 length: 16 residues. The CDR3 bases are TGTGCCAGCAGCTTTGGCAGGGGGTTCCTGAACACTGAAGCTTTCTTT. It translates to CASSFGRGFLNTEAFF.

Here the CDR3 DNA reads TGTGCCAGCAGCCCCGCTTTTAGCGGCGGGGCTCGCTACAATGAGCAGTTCTTC. It yields the protein CASSPAFSGGARYNEQFF. The chain employs TRBV7-9 and TRBJ2-1; tentative D call: TRBD2 (6 bases). V lost 5 bases, J lost 3 bases, and 23 bases lay in between. From germline, CDR1 is SEHNR and CDR2 FQNEAQ (reference sequence). The CDR3 sequence is 18 residues long.

A single count supports this clone. This rearrangement joins TRBV5-1 to TRBJ2-5; 8 bases agree with TRBD2. The CDR3 consists of 15 residues. Germline-derived CDR1 and CDR2 are SGHRS and YFSETQ. The J segment lost 4 bases and the V segment lost 4 bases, leaving 9 bases of the junction unmatched. As DNA, the CDR3 is TGCGCCAGCAGCCCGGGGACTAGTTATGGAGAGACCCAGTACTTC. This codes for CASSPGTSYGETQYF.

This clone was counted once. The V gene is TRBV4-2, the J gene TRBJ2-3; D ambiguous. In germline, CDR1 is LGHNA, CDR2 YNFKEQ. The CDR3 totals 13 residues. Trimming cost V 4 bases and J 3 bases, with 8 bases left between them. As DNA, the CDR3 is TGTGCCAGCAGCCGACCTCGGACAGATACGCAGTATTTT. Translated, it gives CASSRPRTDTQYF.

This rearrangement joins TRBV9 to TRBJ2-3, with 8 bases matching TRBD2. Unmatched junction bases numbered 4, after V lost 0 bases and J lost 4 bases. CDR1 is SGDLS and CDR2 is YYNGEE in the germline V gene. CDR3 length: 15 residues. CDR3 DNA sequence: TGTGCCAGCAGCGTAGGAGCGGGAGACGCAGATACGCAGTATTTT. Encoded protein: CASSVGAGDADTQYF.

The chain joins TRBV4-1 to TRBJ2-1; D might be TRBD1 (5 bases). The CDR3 contains 15 residues. The germline CDR1 and CDR2 sequences are MGHRA and YSYEKL. V was cut by 1 base and J by 3 bases, with 10 bases left in between. CDR3 in DNA: TGCGCCAGCAGCCAAGGGCGCAGGGACTACAATGAGCAGTTCTTC. The encoded protein is CASSQGRRDYNEQFF.

The J gene is TRBJ2-5, the V gene TRBV9; 12 nucleotides align to TRBD2. The CDR3 runs 15 residues. With 4 bases clipped from V and 7 bases from J, the junction kept 8 bases outside the gene matches. Germline V CDR1 and CDR2: SGDLS, YYNGEE. The CDR3 DNA sequence: TGTGCCAGCAGCCAGACTAGCGGGAGTTCGGGGACCCAGTACTTC. This encodes CASSQTSGSSGTQYF. Full variable domain (outside the CDR3, taken from reference TRBV9 and TRBJ2-5): DSGVTQTPKHLITATGQRVTLRCSPRSGDLSVYWYQQSLDQGLQFLIQYYNGEERAKGNILERFSAQQFPDLHSELNLSSLELGDSALYFCASSQTSGSSGTQYFGPGTRLLVL.

The chain is built from TRBV28 and TRBJ2-7, with D uncertain. V was trimmed by 1 base and J by 4 bases, leaving 5 bases between them. Germline CDR1 is MDHEN and CDR2 is SYDVKM. This CDR3 has 12 amino acids. This chain's CDR3 is CASSLLQYEQYF. The CDR3 nucleotides are TGTGCCAGCAGTTTATTACAGTACGAGCAGTACTTC.

The CDR3 reads CASSPRTGGRVYGYTF. The CDR3 DNA follows: TGTGCCAGCAGCCCTAGAACAGGGGGACGGGTATATGGCTACACCTTC. The chain joins TRBV9 to TRBJ1-2, with TRBD1 matching over 8 bases. The CDR3 loop spans 16 amino acids. Germline CDR1 is SGDLS and CDR2 is YYNGEE. Trimming removed 4 bases from V and 5 bases from J; junction bases left unmatched: 13. The whole variable domain, filled in from reference TRBV9 and TRBJ1-2, reads DSGVTQTPKHLITATGQRVTLRCSPRSGDLSVYWYQQSLDQGLQFLIQYYNGEERAKGNILERFSAQQFPDLHSELNLSSLELGDSALYFCASSPRTGGRVYGYTFGSGTRLTVV.

This clone was counted a single time. The V call is TRBV4-2, the J call TRBJ2-5; 11 bases are a match to TRBD2. V gave up 2 bases and J gave up 5 bases; unmatched junction bases: 13. The germline V gene has CDR1 LGHNA and CDR2 YNFKEQ. This CDR3 is 18 amino acids long. The CDR3 DNA is TGTGCCAGCAGCCAACTCCTAACTAGCGGGAGAGGGGGGGAGACCCAGTACTTC. It codes for CASSQLLTSGRGGETQYF.

The gene calls are TRBV7-2 and TRBJ2-7; 11 nucleotides align to TRBD2. The CDR3 extends over 15 amino acids. V was clipped by 5 bases and J by 3 bases; unmatched bases: 6. Germline lookup yields CDR1 SGHTA and CDR2 FQGNSA. The CDR3 loop reads CASSKTSGMGYEQYF. The DNA of the CDR3 is TGTGCCAGCAGCAAGACTAGCGGGATGGGCTACGAGCAGTACTTC.

The gene calls are TRBV2 and TRBJ1-1; D unresolved. Germline CDR1 and CDR2: SNHLY and FYNNEI. This CDR3 has 14 residues. The V gene lost 8 bases and the J gene lost 1 base, with 14 bases spanning the gap. The DNA for the CDR3 is TGTGCCAGCTCTAAGATTGGGGAGAACACTGAAGCTTTCTTT. Translation gives CASSKIGENTEAFF.

The chain is built from TRBV5-1 and TRBJ1-3; TRBD1 agrees at 8 bases. The CDR3 has 15 amino acids. V lost 4 bases and J lost 2; bases outside the gene matches: 5. Germline V CDR1 and CDR2: SGHRS, YFSETQ. The CDR3 bases are TGCGCCAGCAGCGAGGACAGGGTTGCTGGAAACACCATATATTTT. Its translation is CASSEDRVAGNTIYF.

This chain uses TRBV9 with TRBJ1-1; D gene ambiguous. Germline CDR1 is SGDLS and CDR2 is YYNGEE. CDR3 size: 14 residues. The V gene lost 4 bases and the J gene lost 4 bases, with 14 bases spanning the gap. The CDR3, as DNA: TGTGCCAGCAGCCCCGCCTCGTGGGCCACTGAAGCTTTCTTT. Protein product: CASSPASWATEAFF.

The chain joins TRBV18 to TRBJ2-7, with D uncertain. The CDR3 consists of 13 residues. Germline V lookup: CDR1 KGHSH, CDR2 LQKENI. Deletions cut 6 bases from V and 2 bases from J, with 11 bases between. The CDR3 reads CASSQDGTYEQYF. As DNA, the CDR3 is TGTGCCAGCTCCCAGGACGGAACCTACGAGCAGTACTTC.